This T cell receptor beta chain was identified during a study of cytomegalovirus exposure and HLA in healthy donors. Looking at the study overall: Prior work identified around 110 million unique TCR beta sequences in 190 million or so T cells.

About this clone itself: Its antigen remains unknown.

V shed 5 bases and J shed 4 bases, with 12 bases lying between them. The CDR3 loop spans 14 amino acids. The germline CDR1 and CDR2 sequences are SGHTA and FQGTGA. PCR primers comprised 60 Vbeta and 13 Jbeta primers. Here immunoSEQ multiplex PCR was the method, and the copy in TCRdb shows in-frame clones only, minus some. This sample has roughly 170,000 clones, with over 65% found just once. Whole-study findings and limits: The authors enumerated roughly 160 TCR beta chains as linked to cytomegalovirus.

The rearrangement uses TRBV7-3 and TRBJ2-1, with a possible D match to TRBD2 (6 bases). This TCR derives from a female donor in good health and CMV-seronegative. The sample was PBMCs. The CDR3 nucleotides are TGTGCCAGCAGCCCCCCCGGGGGATACAATGAGCAGTTCTTC. Amino acids: CASSPPGGYNEQFF.